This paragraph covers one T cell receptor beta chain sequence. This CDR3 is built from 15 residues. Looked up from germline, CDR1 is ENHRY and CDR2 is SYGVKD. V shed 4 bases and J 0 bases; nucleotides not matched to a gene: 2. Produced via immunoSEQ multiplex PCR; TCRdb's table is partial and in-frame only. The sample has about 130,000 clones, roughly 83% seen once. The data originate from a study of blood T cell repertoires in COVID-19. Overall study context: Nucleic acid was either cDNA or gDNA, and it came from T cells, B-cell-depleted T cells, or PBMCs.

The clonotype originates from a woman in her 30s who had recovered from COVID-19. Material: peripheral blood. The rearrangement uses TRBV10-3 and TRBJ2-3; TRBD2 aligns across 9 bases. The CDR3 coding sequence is TGTGCCATCAGTGCGGGACTAGCAAGCACAGATACGCAGTATTTT. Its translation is CAISAGLASTDTQYF.